This T cell receptor (beta chain) was identified in a study of blood T cell repertoires in COVID-19. Study-level information: Acute-phase and convalescent COVID-19 samples originated in the United States, Italy and Spain.

Using immunoSEQ multiplex PCR, the repertoire was profiled, and TCRdb retains in-frame clones only, with some absent. The sample lists roughly 100,000 clones; over 75% were seen once. The length of the CDR3 is 15 residues. With V trimmed by 6 bases and J by 3 bases, 6 bases remained unmatched. The germline gives CDR1 SNHLY, CDR2 FYNNEI. The clonotype was recovered from a man in his fifties or sixties with acute or convalescent COVID-19. Sequencing input: peripheral blood. The chain is built from TRBV2 and TRBJ2-3; TRBD2 matches at 10 bases. The CDR3 region is CASRRTSGETDTQYF. In DNA form, the CDR3 reads TGTGCCAGCAGAAGAACTAGCGGGGAGACAGATACGCAGTATTTT.